Sequencing of this T cell receptor (beta chain) was carried out in a study of T cell repertoires in cytomegalovirus infection. Study details: Indications of both CMV infection and matching HLA type were provided by public TCR beta signatures. Points from the study as a whole: Based on cumulative public TCR beta family frequency, carriers of CMV plus the relevant HLA were identified. HLA-C-restricted CMV-specific TCR beta clonotypes were dominant in the ex vivo response.

Per the germline V gene, CDR1 is SGHVS and CDR2 is FNYEAQ. V lost 5 bases and J lost 7, with 12 bases in between. The CDR3 runs to 14 residues. TCRdb recomputed calls from the reads with MiXCR, one row per CDR3 protein. Of 200,000 to 250,000 distinct CDR3 sequences in the sample, over 20% were seen once. This clonotype has ten or more counts. The target antigen is unknown. V is TRBV7-6 and J is TRBJ1-6; no reliable D call. This clonotype was sampled from a human donor in good health (CMV status not recorded). Some clones in this sample may be carry-over from other donors' samples. What was sequenced was CD8+ T cells from PBMCs. For the CDR3, the DNA is TGTGCCAGCAGCCAAGGCGGGAGAAATTCACCCCTCCACTTT. Amino acid sequence: CASSQGGRNSPLHF.